The 8 T cell receptor beta chains listed next were all sequenced from one sample in a study of cytomegalovirus exposure and HLA in healthy donors. Only in-frame clones appear in the TCRdb table, and some are missing; sequencing was by immunoSEQ multiplex PCR. The sample lists more than 90,000 clones, roughly 92% occurring once. The sequenced material came from PBMCs. The receptors originated from a woman aged 25 to 39 in good health and CMV-seropositive.

The chain has TRBV6-5 and TRBJ1-1; 9 positions agree with TRBD1. Looked up from germline, CDR1 is MNHEY and CDR2 is SVGAGI. This CDR3 region has 15 residues. V gave up 5 bases and J gave up 1 base; unmatched junction bases: 5. CDR3 sequence reads: CASSTGGLGNTEAFF. CDR3 DNA sequence: TGTGCCAGCAGTACAGGGGGCTTGGGGAACACTGAAGCTTTCTTT.

The V gene is TRBV19, the J gene TRBJ1-4; D ambiguous. This CDR3 is built from 14 residues. From germline, CDR1 is LNHDA and CDR2 SQIVND (reference sequence). V shed 5 bases and J shed 2 bases, with 9 bases lying between them. The CDR3 nucleotides read TGTGCCAGTAGTGCGCTTGTGACTAATGAAAAACTGTTTTTT. Its protein product is CASSALVTNEKLFF.

The chain links TRBV29-1 to TRBJ2-7, with TRBD2 identical over 7 bases. In germline, CDR1 is SQVTM, CDR2 ANQGSEA. The CDR3 covers 14 residues. V trimming: 3 bases; J trimming: 2 bases; junction bases outside the gene matches: 7. The CDR3 coding sequence is TGCAGCGTTGAGCCTAGCGGAAACACCTACGAGCAGTACTTC. As protein: CSVEPSGNTYEQYF.

V usage is TRBV6-5 and J usage is TRBJ2-1; 7 bases align to TRBD2. From germline, CDR1 is MNHEY and CDR2 SVGAGI. V trimming: 10 bases; J trimming: 5 bases; junction bases outside the gene matches: 11. The CDR3 loop spans 14 amino acids. CDR3 region: CAIQRDGYNNEQFF. The CDR3 DNA is TGTGCCATCCAGCGGGACGGGTACAACAATGAGCAGTTCTTC.

The rearrangement joins TRBV4-3 to TRBJ1-1; 7 nucleotides agree with TRBD1. The CDR3 sequence is 18 residues long. Germline CDR1 LGHNA, CDR2 YSLEER. The ends lost 0 bases at V and 5 bases at J; junction bases unmatched: 15. CDR3 sequence reads: CASSQDFPVDRVETEAFF. CDR3 DNA sequence: TGCGCCAGCAGCCAAGACTTCCCCGTAGACAGGGTTGAGACTGAAGCTTTCTTT.

The chain combines TRBV5-1 with TRBJ1-1; 7 bases align to TRBD1. V trimming: 4 bases; J trimming: 12 bases; junction bases outside the gene matches: 9. The CDR3 spans 12 residues. Germline V gene lookup returns CDR1 SGHRS and CDR2 YFSETQ. CDR3 amino acids: CASSPPSDRTFF. DNA of the CDR3: TGCGCCAGCAGCCCCCCCTCGGACAGGACTTTCTTT.

The chain joins TRBV6-6 to TRBJ2-3, with 8 bases matching TRBD1. Germline V CDR1 and CDR2: MNHNY, SVGAGI (reference sequence). CDR3 length equals 12 residues. J lost 6 bases, V lost 6 bases, and 2 bases had no gene match. The CDR3 coding sequence is TGTGCCAGCAGGCAGGGGGCGGATACGCAGTATTTT. Encoded protein: CASRQGADTQYF.

The chain employs TRBV7-6 and TRBJ2-3, with D perhaps TRBD2 (5 bases). V was cut by 5 bases and J by 6 bases, with 21 bases left in between. Germline CDR1 and CDR2: SGHVS and FNYEAQ. The CDR3 spans 16 residues. CDR3 nucleotides: TGTGCCAGCAGCGAACACAGCTGGCGGGCCAGGGATACGCAGTATTTT. It is translated as CASSEHSWRARDTQYF.